One and the same sample provided the 10 T cell receptor beta chains below, sequenced in a study of neurological immune-mediated disorders. TCRdb independently ran MiXCR on the 5' RACE reads; one entry per CDR3 protein. In the table there are tens of thousands of distinct CDR3 sequences, 3.5% to 5% of which are singletons. The sequenced sample consisted of PBMCs. The receptors stem from a man under 40 with multiple sclerosis.

The V and J genes are TRBV10-3 and TRBJ2-3, with D maybe TRBD1 (5 bases). CDR3 size: 14 residues. Deletions cut 4 bases from V and 5 bases from J, with 13 bases between. Germline CDR1 and CDR2: ENHRY and SYGVKD. The CDR3 loop reads CAISAKGIGDTQYF. The DNA of the CDR3 is TGTGCCATCAGTGCGAAGGGGATTGGAGATACGCAGTATTTT.

This clonotype was observed a few times. V usage is TRBV7-9 and J usage is TRBJ2-1; D perhaps matches TRBD2 (7 bases). Germline V gives CDR1 SEHNR, CDR2 FQNEAQ (reference sequence). Trimming shortened V by 6 bases and J by 2 bases, and 14 bases separated the two germline ends. The CDR3 has 15 residues. The CDR3 DNA reads as TGTGCCAGCAGTTCTGGGGGGGGGCCCTACAATGAGCAGTTCTTC. It is translated as CASSSGGGPYNEQFF.

This clonotype has ten or more counts. The chain recombines TRBV6-5 with TRBJ1-1; weak D call: TRBD1 (6 bases). V was clipped by 5 bases and J by 1 base, with 11 bases between them. The CDR3 length is 14 residues. The germline V gene encodes CDR1 MNHEY and CDR2 SVGAGI. In DNA form, the CDR3 reads TGTGCCAGCAGTAAGGGGGGTGAGAACACTGAAGCTTTCTTT. This sequence encodes CASSKGGENTEAFF.

The DNA for the CDR3 is TGTGCCATCAGTGAGTCGACGCAGCGGTACAGGGGGAACACTGAAGCTTTCTTT. It translates to CAISESTQRYRGNTEAFF. J is TRBJ1-1 and V is TRBV10-3; 7 bases agree with TRBD1. Germline CDR1 reads ENHRY; CDR2 reads SYGVKD. The CDR3 sequence is 18 residues long. With 0 bases clipped from V and 1 base from J, the junction kept 11 bases outside the gene matches.

This clonotype was seen at least ten times. The chain employs TRBV7-2 and TRBJ2-3, with TRBD2 matching over 8 bases. This CDR3 spans 13 amino acids. Germline CDR1 SGHTA, CDR2 FQGNSA. With 5 bases clipped from V and 6 bases from J, the junction kept 4 bases outside the gene matches. The chain's CDR3 is CASSPQRGDTQYF. The CDR3 DNA is TGTGCCAGCAGCCCTCAGCGGGGGGATACGCAGTATTTT.

This clonotype was picked up many times. The gene calls are TRBV20-1 and TRBJ1-5; 9 bases fit TRBD1. Germline V gene sequence: CDR1 DFQATT, CDR2 SNEGSKA (reference sequence). V dropped 6 bases and J dropped 6; count of bases not matched to a gene: 12. CDR3 length equals 15 residues. DNA for the CDR3: TGCAGTGCCCTAAAGGGGACAGGGTTTGGTCAGCCCCAGCATTTT. The encoded protein is CSALKGTGFGQPQHF.

The rearrangement links TRBV27 to TRBJ1-5; 9 nucleotides match TRBD1. Looked up from germline, CDR1 is MNHEY and CDR2 is SMNVEV (reference sequence). After removal of 6 bases from V and 4 bases from J, the junction contained 10 bases not matched to a gene. The CDR3 runs to 16 residues. This CDR3 is CASSLMGQGRNQPQHF. The CDR3 DNA sequence: TGTGCCAGCAGCCTGATGGGACAGGGAAGGAATCAGCCCCAGCATTTT.

This clonotype was counted many times. The junction departs from the called germline gene at one end, perhaps through a read error. The gene calls are TRBV5-6 and TRBJ1-1; D uncertain. Germline loops: CDR1 SGHDT, CDR2 YYEEEE. The CDR3 is made up of 11 amino acids. CDR3 DNA: TGTGCCAGCAGCTCAGCCACTGGAGCTTTCTTT. It codes for CASSSATGAFF.

This clonotype was picked up a small number of times. The V call is TRBV7-9, the J call TRBJ1-4, with D possibly TRBD1 on 5 matching bases. The CDR3 is 14 residues long. Germline V lookup: CDR1 SEHNR, CDR2 FQNEAQ (reference sequence). The V and J ends lost 4 bases and 8 bases respectively, with 14 bases between them. CDR3 sequence reads: CASSYARDAEKLFF. In DNA form, the CDR3 reads TGTGCCAGCAGCTATGCCCGGGACGCAGAAAAACTGTTTTTT.

This clonotype was counted many times. The chain joins TRBV2 to TRBJ1-2, with D hard to call. The CDR3 loop spans 14 amino acids. Trimming left V 1 base short and J 3 bases short, with 9 bases between. Germline V gene sequence: CDR1 SNHLY, CDR2 FYNNEI. CDR3 in amino acids: CASSEGVFDYGYTF. Here the CDR3 DNA reads TGTGCCAGCAGTGAAGGGGTTTTTGACTATGGCTACACCTTC. Drawing the rest from reference TRBV2 and TRBJ1-2, the complete variable domain is EPEVTQTPSHQVTQMGQEVILRCVPISNHLYFYWYRQILGQKVEFLVSFYNNEISEKSEIFDDQFSVERPDGSNFTLKIRSTKLEDSAMYFCASSEGVFDYGYTFGSGTRLTVV.